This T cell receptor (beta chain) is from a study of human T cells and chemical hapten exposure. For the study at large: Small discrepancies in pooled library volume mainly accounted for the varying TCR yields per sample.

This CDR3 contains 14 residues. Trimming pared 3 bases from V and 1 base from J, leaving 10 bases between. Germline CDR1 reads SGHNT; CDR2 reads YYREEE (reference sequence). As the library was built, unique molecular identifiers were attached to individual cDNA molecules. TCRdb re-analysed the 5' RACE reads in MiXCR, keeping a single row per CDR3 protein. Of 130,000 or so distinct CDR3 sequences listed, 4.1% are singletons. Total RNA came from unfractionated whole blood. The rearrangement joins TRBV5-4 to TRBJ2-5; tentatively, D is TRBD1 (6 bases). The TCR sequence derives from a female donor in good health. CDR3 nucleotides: TGTGCCAGCAGCTCCCCAGGGGCCCAAGAGACCCAGTACTTC. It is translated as CASSSPGAQETQYF.